This T cell receptor beta chain was identified during a study of T cells in Graves' hyperthyroidism and ophthalmopathy. Researchers took RNA transcripts and amplified the TCR beta CDR3 regions from them. The TCR CDR3 was amplified in a first-round RT-PCR using the HTBI primer set. TCRdb passed the multiplex PCR reads through MiXCR, listing each CDR3 protein once. The data contain 620,000 or so distinct CDR3 sequences, roughly 15% of them singletons. This clonotype was observed many times. V shed 1 base, J shed 9 bases, and the junction held 3 bases outside the gene matches. The CDR3 loop spans 13 amino acids. Germline assignment: CDR1 LGHNA and CDR2 YSLEER.

The sequenced material came from blood. V usage is TRBV4-3 and J usage is TRBJ2-1; 7 bases fit TRBD2. The TCR comes from a woman in her 50s with Graves' ophthalmopathy. The CDR3 DNA sequence: TGCGCCAGCAGCCAAGCACTAGCGTTTGAGCAGTTCTTC. The encoded protein is CASSQALAFEQFF.